This T cell receptor beta chain was observed in a study of T cells after yellow fever vaccination. Study-level results: Post-booster samples contained most primary-vaccination clones (around 96% CD4, approximately 88% CD8). Some clonotypes were seen in both the CD4 and the CD8 compartments. These made up a small share and likely arose from convergent recombination.

A word on this clonotype: Its antigen is not identified.

This CDR3 is built from 15 residues. Germline values: CDR1 MNHEY, CDR2 SVGAGI. With 0 bases removed from V and 3 bases from J, the gap between germline ends came to 9 bases. 5'RACE template switching generated TCR cDNA, adding a universal primer site and UMIs. MiXCR, applied by TCRdb to the 5' RACE reads, yields one record per CDR3 protein. Of some 290,000 distinct CDR3 sequences in the sample, about 10% were seen once. This TCR derives from a man aged 18 to 35 who received the YFV17D yellow fever vaccine. The sequencing used CD4+ T cells sorted from PBMCs, collected 45 days after the yellow fever booster vaccination. This chain joins TRBV6-5 and TRBJ2-1; D unclear. The DNA for the CDR3 is TGTGCCAGCAGTTACTCATTACTGAACTACAATGAGCAGTTCTTC. Translated: CASSYSLLNYNEQFF.